The 13 T cell receptor beta chains given below trace back to one sample, sequenced in a study of CD4 T cell repertoires in COVID-19. Sequencing was performed with immunoSEQ multiplex PCR; in TCRdb, only in-frame clones are kept and a portion is missing. The sample consists of tens of thousands of clones, around four fifths of them appearing once. The sequencing used CD4+ T cells from peripheral blood, collected after recovery from COVID-19. Source of these receptors: a human donor who had COVID-19.

The gene calls are TRBV30 and TRBJ2-2; D is uncertain. Germline V gives CDR1 GTSNPN, CDR2 SVGIG (reference sequence). The CDR3 has 14 residues. The V end lost 1 base, the J end lost 4 bases, and 10 bases lay between the germline ends. The CDR3 DNA sequence: TGTGCCTGGAGTGGACTCTCAACCACCGGGGAGCTGTTTTTT. This gives the protein CAWSGLSTTGELFF.

This clone was seen only once. The V and J genes are TRBV5-4 and TRBJ2-1; either TRBD1 or TRBD2 may supply D (5 bases each). Trimming shortened V by 4 bases and J by 8 bases, and 7 bases separated the two germline ends. This CDR3 is built from 11 residues. Looked up from germline, CDR1 is SGHNT and CDR2 is YYREEE (reference sequence). This CDR3 is CASSRGHEQFF. Here the CDR3 DNA reads TGTGCCAGCAGCCGGGGACATGAGCAGTTCTTC.

This clone was detected only a few times. This chain links TRBV10-3 with TRBJ2-1, with 9 bases matching TRBD2. Germline loops: CDR1 ENHRY, CDR2 SYGVKD. Trimming removed 0 bases from V and 8 bases from J; junction bases left unmatched: 8. CDR3 length equals 16 residues. The CDR3 DNA reads TGTGCCATCAGTGAGTCGAAGGCTAGCGGGATGGATGAGCAGTTCTTC. Translating it yields CAISESKASGMDEQFF.

The chain combines TRBV5-1 with TRBJ2-2; 11 positions match TRBD2. Germline CDR1 reads SGHRS; CDR2 reads YFSETQ. Trimming cost V 3 bases and J 7 bases; bases outside gene matches: 8. CDR3 length: 16 amino acids. The CDR3 loop is CASSSLAGGPGGELFF. In DNA form, the CDR3 reads TGCGCCAGCAGCTCCCTAGCGGGGGGCCCCGGCGGGGAGCTGTTTTTT.

The chain uses TRBV7-9 and TRBJ1-2; the D gene is possibly TRBD1 (5 bases). The CDR3 totals 15 residues. Trimming shortened V by 6 bases and J by 0 bases, and 14 bases separated the two germline ends. Looked up from germline, CDR1 is SEHNR and CDR2 is FQNEAQ (reference sequence). In DNA form, the CDR3 reads TGTGCCAGCAGTCAAAATGACAGAGCTAACTATGGCTACACCTTC. Amino acid sequence: CASSQNDRANYGYTF.

The CDR3 DNA is TGTGCCAGCAGTTACTCGGGAGTAGTCGGGCAGCCCCAGCATTTT. It translates to CASSYSGVVGQPQHF. The V gene is TRBV6-5, the J gene TRBJ1-5; D not resolved. The CDR3 is 15 residues long. Germline V lookup: CDR1 MNHEY, CDR2 SVGAGI. Trimming took off 0 bases at V and 7 bases at J, with 13 bases between the two ends.

The chain joins TRBV5-8 to TRBJ2-3; 12 bases align to TRBD2. The germline V gene has CDR1 SGHTS and CDR2 YDEGEE. The ends lost 2 bases at V and 0 bases at J; junction bases unmatched: 4. The CDR3 loop spans 17 amino acids. The CDR3 sequence: CASSFTSGGTSTDTQYF. DNA of the CDR3: TGTGCCAGCAGCTTCACTAGCGGGGGGACTAGCACAGATACGCAGTATTTT.

The chain carries TRBV10-3 and TRBJ1-1; 11 bases fit TRBD1. Germline V lookup: CDR1 ENHRY, CDR2 SYGVKD. The J segment lost 5 bases and the V segment lost 2 bases, leaving 7 bases of the junction unmatched. This CDR3 has 16 amino acids. Written as DNA, the CDR3 is TGTGCCATCAGTGAGCCCGGACAGGGGGCGACAACTGAAGCTTTCTTT. Translating gives CAISEPGQGATTEAFF.

This chain connects TRBV2 to TRBJ2-7, with a weak D call TRBD1 (6 bases). The CDR3 spans 14 residues. Per germline, CDR1 SNHLY and CDR2 FYNNEI. V was cut by 3 bases and J by 9 bases, with 18 bases left in between. This CDR3 is CASSDPRDQGLQYF. CDR3 coding DNA: TGTGCCAGCAGTGACCCTAGGGACCAGGGGTTGCAGTACTTC.

V gene TRBV7-2 combines with J gene TRBJ2-4, with D possibly TRBD1 on 6 matching bases. The CDR3 covers 13 residues. The ends were cut back, 2 bases at V and 8 bases at J, with 10 bases in the middle. The V gene's germline CDR1 is SGHTA and CDR2 FQGNSA. This CDR3 is CASSLPGADIQYF. The CDR3 DNA reads TGTGCCAGCAGCTTACCAGGGGCTGACATTCAGTACTTC.

Only a few counts were recorded for this clone. V and J are TRBV5-1 and TRBJ2-3, with D possibly being TRBD1 (6 bases). Germline-derived CDR1 and CDR2 are SGHRS and YFSETQ. The CDR3 is made up of 14 amino acids. Trimming left V 4 bases short and J 6 bases short, with 15 bases between. The CDR3 is CASSGAGDRDTQYF. CDR3 bases: TGCGCCAGCAGCGGGGCAGGGGACCGGGATACGCAGTATTTT. The full variable domain, rest sourced from reference TRBV5-1 and TRBJ2-3, is KAGVTQTPRYLIKTRGQQVTLSCSPISGHRSVSWYQQTPGQGLQFLFEYFSETQRNKGNFPGRFSGRQFSNSRSEMNVSTLELGDSALYLCASSGAGDRDTQYFGPGTRLTVL.

The rearrangement uses TRBV29-1 and TRBJ2-7; 9 bases agree with TRBD1. The CDR3 length is 14 residues. CDR1 SQVTM and CDR2 ANQGSEA come from the germline V gene. Trimming removed 1 base from V and 6 bases from J; junction bases left unmatched: 7. The CDR3 DNA is TGCAGCGTTGAAGTGGGACAGGGTATCGGCGAGCAGTACTTC. This codes for CSVEVGQGIGEQYF.

This chain links TRBV11-2 with TRBJ1-4; D gene uncertain. This CDR3 spans 15 amino acids. Germline lookup yields CDR1 SGHAT and CDR2 FQNNGV. Trimming cost V 0 bases and J 0 bases, with 5 bases left between them. CDR3 DNA sequence: TGTGCCAGCAGCTTAGAACGAGCAACTAATGAAAAACTGTTTTTT. Amino acids: CASSLERATNEKLFF. Together with reference TRBV11-2 and TRBJ1-4, the CDR3 gives the full variable domain: EAGVAQSPRYKIIEKRQSVAFWCNPISGHATLYWYQQILGQGPKLLIQFQNNGVVDDSQLPKDRFSAERLKGVDSTLKIQPAKLEDSAVYLCASSLERATNEKLFFGSGTQLSVL.